A single sample gave rise to the 6 T cell receptor beta chains below, sequenced in a study of regulatory T cells in long-lasting Graves disease. Regarding time point: persistent/refractory GD, antithyroid drugs over 5 years with positive TRAb. The TCR library was made from RNA that had been extracted from PBMCs in TRIzol. The authors built TCR beta libraries using iRepertoire HTBI primers and Arm-PCR of CDR3 regions. One entry per CDR3 protein, called by TCRdb with MiXCR from the multiplex PCR reads. The sample carries almost 350,000 distinct CDR3 sequences, around 19% recorded once. The material sequenced was peripheral blood mononuclear cells (PBMCs), taken when the disease was refractory, from a patient treated with antithyroid drugs. These receptors were obtained from a female donor with Graves disease.

The CDR3: CASSLDLSGYEQYF. The CDR3 DNA reads TGTGCCAGCAGCTTAGATCTTAGCGGCTACGAGCAGTACTTC. V usage is TRBV7-9 and J usage is TRBJ2-7; perhaps TRBD2 as D (6 bases). V was clipped by 1 base and J by 3 bases, with 10 bases between them. The V gene's germline CDR1 is SEHNR and CDR2 FQNEAQ (reference sequence). This CDR3 spans 14 amino acids.

V gene TRBV4-1 combines with J gene TRBJ1-6; 9 bases align to TRBD1. The CDR3 spans 17 residues. Germline trimming cut 2 bases from V and 9 bases from J; bases unmatched to any gene: 11. Germline values: CDR1 MGHRA, CDR2 YSYEKL. CDR3 nucleotides: TGCGCCAGCAGCCAATTCAGACAGGGGGAATTTGGTTCACCCCTCCACTTT. The encoded protein is CASSQFRQGEFGSPLHF.

This clonotype was detected a few times. The gene calls are TRBV20-1 and TRBJ1-2; D not resolved. The CDR3 totals 13 residues. CDR1 DFQATT and CDR2 SNEGSKA come from the germline V gene (reference sequence). With 6 bases removed from V and 0 bases from J, the gap between germline ends came to 11 bases. The CDR3 bases are TGCAGTGCCAAGGAAGGAGCTAACTATGGCTACACCTTC. Amino acids: CSAKEGANYGYTF.

In regard to this clonotype: Possible read error: a much larger clone is one base away. V gene TRBV12-3 or TRBV12-4 combines with J gene TRBJ1-2, with D possibly matching TRBD1 (5 bases). The CDR3 spans 13 residues. The V end lost 2 bases, the J end lost 8 bases, and 12 bases lay between the germline ends. CDR3 DNA: TGTGCCAGCAGTTTACAGGGTGAGAGGGGCTACACCTTC. Translation gives CASSLQGERGYTF.

In its sample, this clonotype was seen many times. The chain combines TRBV6-2 or TRBV6-3 with TRBJ2-5; 7 nucleotides align to TRBD1. V was clipped by 0 bases and J by 4 bases; unmatched bases: 14. This CDR3 is 18 amino acids long. Looked up from germline, CDR1 is MNHEY and CDR2 is SVGEGT. The CDR3 DNA reads as TGTGCCAGCAGTTACTCGATACTGGGTAGGGGGCGACGAGAGACCCAGTACTTC. Translating gives CASSYSILGRGRRETQYF.

This chain connects TRBV7-9 to TRBJ1-5; possible D gene TRBD1, 5 bases. There are 16 residues in the CDR3. The V end was cut by 4 bases, the J end by 10 bases, with 23 bases between. Per germline, CDR1 SEHNR and CDR2 FQNEAQ (reference sequence). The DNA for the CDR3 is TGTGCCAGCAGCTCGGCCGCGGGACCCCGGTCGGGTCCCCAGCATTTT. It encodes CASSSAAGPRSGPQHF.